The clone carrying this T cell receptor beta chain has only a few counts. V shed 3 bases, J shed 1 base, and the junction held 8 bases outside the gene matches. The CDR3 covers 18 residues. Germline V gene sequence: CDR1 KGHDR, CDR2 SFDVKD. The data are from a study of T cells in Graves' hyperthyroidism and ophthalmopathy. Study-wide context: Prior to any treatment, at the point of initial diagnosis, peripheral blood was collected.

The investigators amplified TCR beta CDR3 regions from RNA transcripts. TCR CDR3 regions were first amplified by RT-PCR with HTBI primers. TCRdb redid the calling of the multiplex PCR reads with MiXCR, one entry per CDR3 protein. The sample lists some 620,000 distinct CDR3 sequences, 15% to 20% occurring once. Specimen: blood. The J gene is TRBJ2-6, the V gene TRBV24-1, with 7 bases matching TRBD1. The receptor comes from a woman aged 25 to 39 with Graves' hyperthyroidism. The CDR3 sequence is CATSDPQGPLSGANVLTF. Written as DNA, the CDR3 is TGTGCCACCAGTGATCCACAGGGGCCCCTTTCTGGGGCCAACGTCCTGACTTTC.